Included here is one T cell receptor beta chain sequence, with context. There is no known antigen for this receptor. Nothing much larger sits one base from this clone, and base qualities are not available. This sample is part of a study of T cell responses to AZD1222 COVID-19 vaccine (dated by TCRdb to about 2021). Notes on the research overall: A total of 230 to 250 trial participants underwent TCR sequencing, of whom 200 to 220 received two doses of AZD1222 and about 25 received two doses of the MenACWY control vaccine. Trial participants were enrolled into age subgroups of 18-55, 56-69 and 70-plus years, which contained about 150, 27 and 61 TCR-sequenced participants, respectively. What the authors observed across the whole study: In the small 56-69-year group, the increase in depth fell short of significance, most likely because of low power. Vaccine-associated CD4 TCRs spanned the whole spike protein, with dominant responses in regions 160-218 and 743-854. Conclusions about previously exposed vaccinees were limited because only five to seven AZD1222 recipients were SARS-CoV-2 seropositive at baseline. Nearly half of unique spike-specific TCRs reportedly recognized epitopes outside regions mutated in the B.1.351 and B.1.1.7 variants. No day 14 peak-response samples were available, so repertoires were characterized only after the peak T cell response. Most participants were white British and females outnumbered males, and the authors suggested that clonal diversity may have been underestimated. After two AZD1222 doses, spike-specific TCR breadth and depth were significantly higher than at day 0 and than in MenACWY recipients.

Interpreted using the paper, the time point label stands for: about 28 days (+/-7) after the second vaccine dose. Because spike-specific TCR depth and breadth did not differ between the two schedules, AZD1222 recipients who got a second dose at roughly 4 weeks were pooled with those who got a second dose at roughly 12 weeks. Vaccinee samples were obtained from the UK trials COV001 and COV002, which included a single-blind randomized controlled phase 2/3 trial of AZD1222 (ChAdOx1 nCoV-19) in healthy adults. Trial participant PBMC samples were collected at day 0 and day 28 after the second dose for TCRbeta chain sequencing. From the cysteine up to the phenylalanine, the CDR3 has a length of 15 residues. Here the CDR3 DNA is all that survives: 45 bases in frame from base 1. From a lookup of the germline V gene, CDR1 and CDR2 are LGHNA and YSLEER. V sheds 0 bases and J sheds 3 bases, leaving 11 bases between their ends.

The CDR3 regions of human TCRbeta chains were analyzed by immunosequencing. As for how the authors treated the data: Repertoire TCRs were checked for matches against a reference library of SARS-CoV-2-specific TCRs that had been generated using the MIRA antigen-specificity platform. Breadth was defined as the fraction of unique TCRs that were SARS-CoV-2-associated. Depth was defined as the fraction of total T cells that were SARS-CoV-2-associated. Using the MIRA data, each spike-specific TCR was mapped to the spike region that the TCR reacts to and placed in a CD4 or CD8 class. Log10-transformed breadth and depth values were compared by one-way ANOVA with Sidak's multiple comparisons tests. TCRdb re-hosts the immuneACCESS table, in-frame sequences only. Its copies lack some clones; in the studies checked, an unresolved V gene accounts for under half of them, and the cause for the rest is not known. V, J and clone size are those of that table, while D and trimming were read from the DNA. A total of roughly 99,000 clones appear in this sample, 80% to 95% of them only once. The ten largest clones capture about 8.3% of the sample.

The sample here was peripheral blood, taken 28 days after the second AZD1222 dose. The source is an adult who received the AZD1222 COVID-19 vaccine. The chain employs TRBV4-3 and TRBJ1-1; matching of 5 bases hints at TRBD1 as the D gene. At the DNA level, the sequence is TGCGCCAGCAGCCAAGATCAGGCGGGGGACACTGAAGCTTTCTTT. It codes for CASSQDQAGDTEAFF.